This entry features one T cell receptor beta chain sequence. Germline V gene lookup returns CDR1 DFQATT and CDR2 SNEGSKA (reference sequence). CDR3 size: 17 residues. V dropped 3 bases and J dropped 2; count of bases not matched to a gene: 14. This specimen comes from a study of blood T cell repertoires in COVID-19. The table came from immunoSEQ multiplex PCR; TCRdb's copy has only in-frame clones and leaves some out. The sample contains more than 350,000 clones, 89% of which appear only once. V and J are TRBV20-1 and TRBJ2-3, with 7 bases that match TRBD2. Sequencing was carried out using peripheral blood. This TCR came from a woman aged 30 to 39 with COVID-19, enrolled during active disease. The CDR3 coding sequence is TGCAGTGCTAGTTCTAGCGGCCCCTCCTCGTACACAGATACGCAGTATTTT. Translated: CSASSSGPSSYTDTQYF.